This TCR beta chain was identified during a study of beta chain features in type 1 diabetes. Each of the sorted populations had a purity greater than 98%. This CDR3 has 16 residues. After removal of 4 bases from V and 5 bases from J, the junction contained 9 bases not matched to a gene. The germline CDR1 and CDR2 sequences are SGHDT and YYEEEE. This clone was picked up a small number of times. Its target is unknown. Whole-study findings and limits: Shortening that was moderate but significant affected the TCRB CDR3s of Type 1 diabetes patients in all four CD4+ subsets. PCR, the amplification step, might favor shorter templates, equally in patients and controls.

As every portion of the isolated RNA was reverse transcribed, the sequencing read expressed TCRB transcripts. Generated by immunoSEQ multiplex PCR, the TCRdb table keeps only in-frame clones and is missing some. This sample carries 300,000 to 350,000 clones, 9.3% of them seen once, and the ten largest clones take around 1%. The origin of this receptor is a man aged 25-45 years with type 1 diabetes. Sequencing was done on a sample of central memory CD4+ T cells from blood. This chain uses TRBV5-6 with TRBJ2-5; 12 bases are shared with TRBD2. The CDR3 DNA reads as TGTGCCAGCAGCCCTGGGGCTAGCGGGGGGGCCGAGACCCAGTACTTC. This translates into CASSPGASGGAETQYF.